This TCR beta chain was documented in a study of blood T cell repertoires in COVID-19. Overall study: Sites in the United States, Italy and Spain provided acute and convalescent COVID-19 samples.

Trimming took off 6 bases at V and 5 bases at J, with 22 bases between the two ends. The CDR3 covers 16 residues. CDR1 is MNHEY and CDR2 is SVGAGI in the germline V gene. In the study's own analysis: Reference gene primers were amplified, and this amplification served to estimate nucleated cell counts. The table came from immunoSEQ multiplex PCR; TCRdb's copy has only in-frame clones and leaves some out. V, J and clone size were drawn from that table, and D and trimming were deduced from the DNA. The table includes more than 75,000 clones, 75% to 90% detected once. Sequencing was performed on peripheral blood. V usage is TRBV6-5 and J usage is TRBJ1-1, with D tentatively TRBD1 (6 bases). The sequence was collected from a human donor in a cohort sampled during active COVID-19. The CDR3 reads CASSYPVDLQGTEAFF. In DNA form, the CDR3 reads TGTGCCAGCAGCTACCCTGTGGACTTACAGGGAACTGAAGCTTTCTTT.